This TCR beta chain derives from a study of T cell repertoires in cytomegalovirus infection. Looking at the study overall: CMV epitopes, recently identified HLA-C-restricted and well-studied HLA-B-restricted, were used. The public TCR beta signatures pointed to both CMV infection and matching HLA type.

General study points: Clonotypes of TCR beta that were HLA-C-restricted and CMV-specific dominated the ex vivo response. People with CMV and the relevant HLA were identified by cumulative public TCR beta family frequency.

TCRdb recomputed calls from the reads with MiXCR, one row per CDR3 protein. The repertoire consists of about 110,000 distinct CDR3 sequences, with 35% to 50% occurring once and the leading ten covering less than 80%. V dropped 2 bases and J dropped 10; count of bases not matched to a gene: 8. Germline V CDR1 and CDR2: GTSNPN, SVGIG (reference sequence). This CDR3 is 14 amino acids long. This clonotype was seen a handful of times. Its antigen is undetermined. This rearrangement joins TRBV30 to TRBJ2-1; 10 positions agree with TRBD1. The clonotype was recovered from a human donor in good health (CMV status not recorded). Some clones in this sample may be carry-over from other donors' samples. This specimen consisted of CD8+ T cells from cultured PBMCs, obtained from culture after CMV antigen stimulation. The CDR3 reads CAWSPGTGVREQFF. CDR3 nucleotide sequence: TGTGCCTGGAGTCCCGGGACAGGGGTCCGGGAGCAGTTCTTC.